The 28 T cell receptor beta chains given below trace back to one sample, sequenced in a study of T cell clonotyping in hematopoietic cell transplantation. The time point was: recipient sample about 28 days before transplant, after cytoreduction. Libraries were prepared by immunoSEQ multiplex PCR; TCRdb keeps only in-frame clonotypes and omits some of them. Of some 16,000 clones in the sample, roughly 93% are singletons; the top ten hold roughly 1.8%. Sequenced material: peripheral blood mononuclear cells, taken before stem cell transplant. These receptor sequences come from a man in his late teens or twenties with biphenotypic leukemia. Some clones in this sample may be carry-over from other donors' samples.

The table lists this clone with a count of one. The V call is TRBV20-1, the J call TRBJ2-1; D may be TRBD1 or TRBD2 (5 bases each). Germline V gene sequence: CDR1 DFQATT, CDR2 SNEGSKA (reference sequence). V was clipped by 6 bases and J by 10 bases, with 13 bases between them. The CDR3 runs 11 residues. CDR3: CSAIQWGEQFF. The CDR3 DNA reads as TGCAGTGCGATCCAGTGGGGGGAGCAGTTCTTC.

This chain connects TRBV13 to TRBJ1-5; perhaps TRBD1 as D (5 bases). V shed 0 bases and J shed 4 bases, with 10 bases lying between them. This CDR3 has 15 residues. Germline V gives CDR1 PRHDT, CDR2 FYEKMQ (reference sequence). The CDR3 here is CASSLGGGRNQPQHF. DNA for the CDR3: TGTGCCAGCAGCTTAGGCGGGGGAAGGAATCAGCCCCAGCATTTT.

V usage is TRBV30 and J usage is TRBJ1-6; D not certain. V lost 5 bases to trimming and J lost 7 bases, with 12 bases between them. CDR1 and CDR2 from the germline V gene are GTSNPN and SVGIG (reference sequence). The CDR3 has 13 amino acids. In DNA form, the CDR3 reads TGTGCCTGGGAGAGGGATCAAAATTCACCCCTCCACTTT. Translation gives CAWERDQNSPLHF.

J is TRBJ1-6 and V is TRBV25-1, with D possibly being TRBD1 (5 bases). Trimming shortened V by 1 base and J by 3 bases, and 10 bases separated the two germline ends. Germline V gene lookup returns CDR1 MGHDK and CDR2 SYGVNS. The CDR3 runs 16 residues. The CDR3 protein is CASSEFGGSYNSPLHF. CDR3 DNA sequence: TGTGCCAGCAGTGAATTTGGGGGAAGCTATAATTCACCCCTCCACTTT.

The chain combines TRBV7-2 with TRBJ2-3, with TRBD2 as a possible D gene (6 bases). The CDR3 contains 14 residues. The germline V gene has CDR1 SGHTA and CDR2 FQGNSA. V dropped 7 bases and J dropped 2 bases, with 13 bases sitting between them. CDR3 sequence reads: CASTLGGYTDTQYF. The CDR3, as DNA: TGTGCCAGCACCCTGGGGGGTTACACAGATACGCAGTATTTT. Filled out from reference TRBV7-2 and TRBJ2-3, the complete variable domain reads GAGVSQSPSNKVTEKGKDVELRCDPISGHTALYWYRQSLGQGLEFLIYFQGNSAPDKSGLPSDRFSAERTGGSVSTLTIQRTQQEDSAVYLCASTLGGYTDTQYFGPGTRLTVL.

The chain recombines TRBV11-2 with TRBJ1-1; D is undetermined. The V end was cut by 3 bases, the J end by 1 base, with 15 bases between. The germline gives CDR1 SGHAT, CDR2 FQNNGV. CDR3 size: 16 residues. The CDR3 spells CASSLEWGRANTEAFF. The CDR3 nucleotides read TGTGCCAGCAGCTTGGAGTGGGGTAGAGCGAACACTGAAGCTTTCTTT.

The genes are TRBV5-1 and TRBJ2-1; D may be TRBD1 (5 bases). Trimming took 4 bases from V and 5 from J, leaving 19 bases between them. The CDR3 covers 16 residues. CDR1 SGHRS and CDR2 YFSETQ come from the germline V gene. CDR3 nucleotide sequence: TGCGCCAGCAGCCGAATCCGCCAGGGTACAAACAATGAGCAGTTCTTC. Protein product: CASSRIRQGTNNEQFF.

This sequence joins TRBV6-4 and TRBJ2-2; no reliable D call. The V gene's germline CDR1 is MRHNA and CDR2 SNTAGT. V was trimmed by 4 bases and J by 3 bases, leaving 6 bases between them. The CDR3 consists of 13 residues. CDR3 in amino acids: CASSGRDTGELFF. DNA for the CDR3: TGTGCCAGCAGTGGACGGGACACCGGGGAGCTGTTTTTT.

The chain combines TRBV10-3 with TRBJ2-2; 7 bases line up with TRBD2. Germline V lookup: CDR1 ENHRY, CDR2 SYGVKD. This CDR3 is built from 21 residues. J gave up 0 bases and V 0 bases, and 16 bases lay outside the gene matches. The CDR3 bases are TGTGCCATCAGTGAGTCGAGGGGTCTGGTCGCGGGGGATACGAACACCGGGGAGCTGTTTTTT. Protein: CAISESRGLVAGDTNTGELFF.

The rearrangement joins TRBV11-3 to TRBJ2-3, with TRBD1 matching 12 bases. CDR1 and CDR2 (germline): SGHNT, YENEEA. The V segment lost 5 bases and the J segment 5 bases; nucleotides outside the gene matches: 8. CDR3 size: 16 residues. The chain's CDR3 is CASSAAGTGGVDTQYF. The CDR3 region has the DNA TGTGCCAGCAGCGCAGCCGGGACAGGGGGCGTAGATACGCAGTATTTT.

V gene TRBV7-2 combines with J gene TRBJ1-6; 12 nucleotides match TRBD1. This CDR3 region has 16 residues. The V gene end was trimmed by 0 bases and the J gene end by 8 bases; junction bases not matched to a gene: 2. CDR1 and CDR2 from the germline V gene are SGHTA and FQGNSA. The chain's CDR3 is CASSLAGTGGDSPLHF. As DNA, the CDR3 is TGTGCCAGCAGCTTAGCGGGGACAGGGGGCGATTCACCCCTCCACTTT.

The V call is TRBV29-1, the J call TRBJ1-1; D not resolved. The CDR3 length is 11 residues. V lost 3 bases, J lost 3 bases, and 5 bases lay in between. CDR1 and CDR2 (germline): SQVTM, ANQGSEA. CDR3 region: CSVERDTEAFF. CDR3 coding DNA: TGCAGCGTTGAGAGGGACACTGAAGCTTTCTTT.

The V and J genes are TRBV10-3 and TRBJ2-2; 9 bases fit TRBD1. V dropped 8 bases and J dropped 1; count of bases not matched to a gene: 2. Germline V gene lookup returns CDR1 ENHRY and CDR2 SYGVKD. CDR3 length: 14 residues. The CDR3 DNA is TGTGCCATCGGGGGACAGGGGAACACCGGGGAGCTGTTTTTT. Encoded protein: CAIGGQGNTGELFF.

A remark on this clone: A junction end diverges from the germline sequence, so it may reflect a read error. The genes are TRBV6-6 and TRBJ2-6; possibly TRBD1 for D (5 bases). Germline V gene lookup returns CDR1 MNHNY and CDR2 SVGAGI (reference sequence). The CDR3 extends over 11 amino acids. The CDR3 loop reads CASSGANVLTF. CDR3 bases: TGTGCCAGTTCTGGGGCCAACGTTCTGACTTTC.

V and J are TRBV4-1 and TRBJ2-7, with D unclear. V lost 0 bases, J lost 3 bases, and 3 bases lay in between. The CDR3 contains 12 residues. Per germline, CDR1 MGHRA and CDR2 YSYEKL. The CDR3 region is CASSQDGYEQYF. The CDR3, as DNA: TGCGCCAGCAGCCAAGATGGCTACGAGCAGTACTTC.

This clone showed up just once. This chain uses TRBV2 with TRBJ1-5, with a weak D call TRBD1 (6 bases). The CDR3 length is 13 residues. The V gene's germline CDR1 is SNHLY and CDR2 FYNNEI. V was clipped by 6 bases and J by 7 bases, with 13 bases between them. Written as DNA, the CDR3 is TGTGCCAGCAGGGCACCAGGGGAACAGCCCCAGCATTTT. This encodes CASRAPGEQPQHF.

The chain is built from TRBV6-1 and TRBJ1-2, with D possibly TRBD1 on 5 matching bases. Between the trimmed V and J ends, which lost 7 bases and 12 bases, there was a span of 24 bases. Germline lookup yields CDR1 MNHNS and CDR2 SASEGT. The CDR3 spans 14 residues. CDR3 DNA: TGTGCCAGCAATGAGGGGTCGGGAGGGAATGAAGACACCTTC. Its protein is CASNEGSGGNEDTF.

Only one count was recorded for this clone. V gene TRBV6-5 combines with J gene TRBJ2-7; no reliable D call. With 8 bases removed from V and 6 bases from J, the gap between germline ends came to 20 bases. Germline values: CDR1 MNHEY, CDR2 SVGAGI. This CDR3 spans 14 amino acids. The CDR3 coding sequence is TGTGCCAGCGGCCGGGCCTTAGACCCCCTCGAGCAGTACTTC. It encodes CASGRALDPLEQYF.

V and J are TRBV15 and TRBJ2-1, with D unresolved. The CDR3 spans 11 residues. The germline V gene encodes CDR1 LNHNV and CDR2 YYDKDF (reference sequence). Trimming took off 6 bases at V and 7 bases at J, with 7 bases between the two ends. This CDR3 reads CATRLTNEQFF. CDR3 DNA sequence: TGTGCCACCAGACTCACAAATGAGCAGTTCTTC.

The gene calls are TRBV4-3 and TRBJ1-5; D remains ambiguous. Trimming cost V 0 bases and J 7 bases, with 13 bases left between them. Germline-derived CDR1 and CDR2 are LGHNA and YSLEER. The CDR3 has 15 amino acids. CDR3 region: CASSQEEGSGQPQHF. CDR3 bases: TGCGCCAGCAGCCAAGAGGAGGGTAGTGGACAGCCCCAGCATTTT.

The chain is built from TRBV7-2 and TRBJ1-2; TRBD1 matches 9 bases. V shed 4 bases, J shed 2 bases, and the junction held 8 bases outside the gene matches. The CDR3 sequence is 16 residues long. Looked up from germline, CDR1 is SGHTA and CDR2 is FQGNSA. The CDR3: CASSSFGQGQNYGYTF. The CDR3, as DNA: TGTGCCAGCAGCTCTTTCGGACAGGGGCAGAACTATGGCTACACCTTC.

The chain combines TRBV25-1 with TRBJ1-6, with D unresolved. V dropped 5 bases and J dropped 0 bases, with 11 bases sitting between them. Per germline, CDR1 MGHDK and CDR2 SYGVNS. CDR3 length: 16 amino acids. The CDR3 region is CASSRSVSSYNSPLHF. The CDR3 DNA reads TGTGCCAGCAGTCGATCAGTGAGCTCCTATAATTCACCCCTCCACTTT.

The chain recombines TRBV9 with TRBJ2-3; the D is unclear. Trimming pared 0 bases from V and 2 bases from J, leaving 7 bases between. CDR1 and CDR2 from the germline V gene are SGDLS and YYNGEE. The CDR3 has 14 residues. The CDR3 DNA follows: TGTGCCAGCAGCGTAGGAGGCTCCACAGATACGCAGTATTTT. It codes for CASSVGGSTDTQYF.

This clone has just a few counts. The chain joins TRBV5-6 to TRBJ2-4; D possibly corresponds to TRBD1 (6 bases). V lost 2 bases to trimming and J lost 8 bases, with 14 bases between them. The CDR3 is 14 amino acids. Germline CDR1 SGHDT, CDR2 YYEEEE. The CDR3 nucleotides are TGTGCCAGCAGCTTAGGCAGGGGTACGCACATTCAGTACTTC. As protein: CASSLGRGTHIQYF.

V usage is TRBV29-1 and J usage is TRBJ2-7; 11 bases agree with TRBD1. The CDR3 covers 15 residues. J gave up 3 bases and V 4 bases, and 8 bases lay outside the gene matches. Germline lookup yields CDR1 SQVTM and CDR2 ANQGSEA. The CDR3 sequence: CSVASPDRGLYEQYF. Written as DNA, the CDR3 is TGCAGCGTTGCAAGCCCGGACAGGGGGCTCTACGAGCAGTACTTC.

The gene calls are TRBV11-2 and TRBJ1-2; TRBD1 might be the D (6 bases). Germline lookup yields CDR1 SGHAT and CDR2 FQNNGV. The CDR3 runs to 15 residues. Trimming removed 0 bases from V and 5 bases from J, with 13 bases in between. CDR3 bases: TGTGCCAGCAGCTTAGATGGGCAGGGGTTATATGGCTACACCTTC. Protein product: CASSLDGQGLYGYTF. The full variable domain, completed using reference TRBV11-2 and TRBJ1-2, is EAGVAQSPRYKIIEKRQSVAFWCNPISGHATLYWYQQILGQGPKLLIQFQNNGVVDDSQLPKDRFSAERLKGVDSTLKIQPAKLEDSAVYLCASSLDGQGLYGYTFGSGTRLTVV.

The chain employs TRBV6-1 and TRBJ2-7; maybe TRBD1 (5 bases). The CDR3 is made up of 14 amino acids. Germline CDR1 reads MNHNS; CDR2 reads SASEGT. V lost 8 bases and J 3 bases, leaving 17 bases between the germline ends. In nucleotides, the CDR3 is TGTGCCAGCCCCTCAGCCCAGGGTATCTACGAGCAGTACTTC. Amino acids: CASPSAQGIYEQYF.

The V gene is TRBV11-2, the J gene TRBJ2-1, with a possible D match to TRBD1 (6 bases). The V end lost 5 bases, the J end lost 7 bases, and 27 bases lay between the germline ends. The CDR3 loop spans 18 amino acids. Germline CDR1 SGHAT, CDR2 FQNNGV. CDR3 sequence (DNA): TGTGCCAGCAGCCGATCCATTAAGGACCCGGGAAGGGGGAATGAGCAGTTCTTC. Translated, it gives CASSRSIKDPGRGNEQFF.